The clone carrying this TCR beta chain was recorded a few times. What it recognizes is unknown. Each donor gave around 9.6 milliliters of peripheral blood. This entry is derived from a study of blood T cells in healthy people across ages. Study results and caveats: Per million T cells, TCR beta diversity dropped about linearly as age rose. A strong correlation between TCR beta diversity and naive T cell percentage was seen.

The CDR3 consists of 14 residues. V gave up 3 bases and J gave up 5 bases, with 12 bases separating them. Per germline, CDR1 LGHNT and CDR2 FRNRAP. A second PCR of roughly 7 to 11 cycles used a sample-barcoded 5' primer and a J-beta primer mix. TCRdb itself ran the 5' RACE reads through MiXCR, one entry per CDR3 protein. The data show 1,100,000 or so distinct CDR3 sequences, around 43% seen once. The chain is built from TRBV12-5 and TRBJ2-3; no definite D call. Material for sequencing was blood. The receptor's source is a woman between 55 and 75 years old in good health. This CDR3 reads CASGFGFIGDTQYF. As DNA, the CDR3 is TGTGCTAGTGGTTTTGGGTTTATCGGAGATACGCAGTATTTT.